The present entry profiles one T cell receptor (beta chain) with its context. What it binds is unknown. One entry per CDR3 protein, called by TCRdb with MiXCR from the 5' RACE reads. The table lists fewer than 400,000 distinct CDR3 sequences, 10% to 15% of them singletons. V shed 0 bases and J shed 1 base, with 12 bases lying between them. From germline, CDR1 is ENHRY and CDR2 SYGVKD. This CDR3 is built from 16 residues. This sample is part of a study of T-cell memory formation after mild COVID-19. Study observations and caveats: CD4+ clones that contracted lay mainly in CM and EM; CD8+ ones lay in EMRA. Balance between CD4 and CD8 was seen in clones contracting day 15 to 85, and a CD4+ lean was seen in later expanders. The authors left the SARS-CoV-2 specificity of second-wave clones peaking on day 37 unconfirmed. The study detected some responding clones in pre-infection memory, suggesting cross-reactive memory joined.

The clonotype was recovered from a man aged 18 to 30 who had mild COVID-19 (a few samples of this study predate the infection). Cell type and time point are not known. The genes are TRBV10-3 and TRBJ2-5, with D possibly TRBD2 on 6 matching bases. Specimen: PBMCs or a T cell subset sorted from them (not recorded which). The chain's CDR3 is CAISESSGSGQETQYF. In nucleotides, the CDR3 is TGTGCCATCAGTGAGTCGTCGGGTAGCGGCCAAGAGACCCAGTACTTC.